One T cell receptor beta chain is described in this entry. Antigen specificity is unknown. This sample was taken from a study of cytomegalovirus exposure and HLA in healthy donors. Overall study results and limits: A later analysis reportedly found fewer N-insertions in an Asian-associated ancestry cluster than the roughly 670-donor mean. Specific recognition of CMV antigens was confirmed in vitro for a few chains (all CMV-associated). Follow-up analysis found HLA locus-dependent TCR association rates, highest for DRB1 and lowest for HLA-C.

Germline lookup yields CDR1 SGDLS and CDR2 YYNGEE. The CDR3 length is 12 residues. The germline V and J ends were trimmed by 2 bases and 8 bases, with 8 bases remaining between them. The study ran its PCR with 60 Vbeta and 13 Jbeta primers. Sequencing was performed with immunoSEQ multiplex PCR; in TCRdb, only in-frame clones are kept and a portion is missing. The repertoire holds under 200,000 clones, around 80% seen once, with around 5.7% in the top ten. The sequencing sample was made of PBMCs. The rearrangement links TRBV9 to TRBJ2-1, with D possibly being TRBD2 (6 bases). The source of this sequence is a man aged 40-50 years in good health and CMV-seronegative. In DNA, the CDR3 is TGTGCCAGCAGCGTGCCTAGCGATGAGCAGTTCTTC. Translated: CASSVPSDEQFF.